This TCR beta chain was profiled in a study of T cell responses to AZD1222 COVID-19 vaccine. Data came from immunoSEQ multiplex PCR; TCRdb stores just in-frame clones and leaves some out. The data hold about 110,000 clones, with approximately 90% observed a single time. Losses at the gene ends were 1 base for V and 5 bases for J; bases not matched to a gene: 10. The germline V gene encodes CDR1 MGHRA and CDR2 YSYEKL. The CDR3 loop spans 16 amino acids. This receptor was obtained from an adult in good health. This chain uses TRBV4-1 with TRBJ2-5, with 7 nucleotides matching TRBD2. The sequenced sample was peripheral blood, obtained on day 0 of AZD1222 vaccination. The CDR3: CASSQGGWQGGETQYF. CDR3 bases: TGCGCCAGCAGCCAAGGGGGGTGGCAGGGAGGGGAGACCCAGTACTTC.